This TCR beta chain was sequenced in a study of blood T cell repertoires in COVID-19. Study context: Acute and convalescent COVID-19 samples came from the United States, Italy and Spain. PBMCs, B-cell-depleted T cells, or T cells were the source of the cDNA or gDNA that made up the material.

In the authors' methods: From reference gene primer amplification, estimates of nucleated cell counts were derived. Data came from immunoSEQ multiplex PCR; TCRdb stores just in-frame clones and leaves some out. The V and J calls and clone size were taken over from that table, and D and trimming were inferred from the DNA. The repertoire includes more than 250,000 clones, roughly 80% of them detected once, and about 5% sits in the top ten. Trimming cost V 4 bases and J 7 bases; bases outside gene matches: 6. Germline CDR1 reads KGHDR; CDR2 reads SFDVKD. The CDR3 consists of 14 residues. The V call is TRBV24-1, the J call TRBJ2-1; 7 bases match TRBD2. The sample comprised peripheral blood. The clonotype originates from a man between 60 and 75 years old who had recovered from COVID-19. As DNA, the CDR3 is TGTGCCACCAGTGAAACCGGGACTATAAATGAGCAGTTCTTC. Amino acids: CATSETGTINEQFF.